These T cell receptor beta chains were read from a single sample in a study of T cell repertoires in cytomegalovirus infection. A single record per CDR3 protein comes from TCRdb applying MiXCR to the reads. The sample yields approximately 150,000 distinct CDR3 sequences, about a fifth seen once. Which antigens these TCRs recognize remains unknown. The source was CD8+ T cells from cultured PBMCs, collected from culture after CMV antigen stimulation. The receptors were gathered from a human donor in good health (CMV status not recorded). Some clones in this sample may be carry-over from other donors' samples. The CDR3 runs from the conserved cysteine through the conserved F or W. A D gene is named only where the DNA matches it firmly. Size tells how often a clone was seen (once, few, many) or the class of an expanded clone, and some rows leave it out.

J gene: TRBJ2-2
clone size: few
V gene: TRBV6-2/TRBV6-3
D gene: -
CDR3 DNA: TGTGCCAGCAGCCTCTACGATAACACCGGGGAGCTGTTTTTT
CDR3 protein: CASSLYDNTGELFF

J gene: TRBJ1-5
clone size: -
V gene: TRBV7-9
D gene: -
CDR3 DNA: TGTGCCAGCAGCTCCGGGACGCCCAGCAATCAGCCCCAGCATTTT
CDR3 protein: CASSSGTPSNQPQHF

J gene: TRBJ2-2
clone size: few
V gene: TRBV4-1
D gene: -
CDR3 DNA: TGCGCCAGCAGCCCCCCAGTAACCGGGGAGCTGTTTTTT
CDR3 protein: CASSPPVTGELFF

J gene: TRBJ2-7
clone size: few
V gene: TRBV11-1
D gene: -
CDR3 DNA: TGTGCCAGCAGCTTAGACACAGGGAGCTACGAGCAGTACTTC
CDR3 protein: CASSLDTGSYEQYF

J gene: TRBJ2-7
clone size: -
V gene: TRBV7-2
D gene: TRBD2
CDR3 DNA: TGTGCCAGCAGCACTCGACTAGCGGGGCCCTACGAGCAGTACTTC
CDR3 protein: CASSTRLAGPYEQYF

J gene: TRBJ2-2
clone size: -
V gene: TRBV12-3/TRBV12-4
D gene: -
CDR3 DNA: TGTGCCAGCAACCATCGACAGGCCCGTGATACGAACACCGGGGAGCTGTTTTTT
CDR3 protein: CASNHRQARDTNTGELFF

J gene: TRBJ2-5
clone size: -
V gene: TRBV12-3/TRBV12-4
D gene: -
CDR3 DNA: TGTGCCAGCAGTTCTCTCGCAGATGACCCTATTGGGCAAGAGACCCAGTACTTC
CDR3 protein: CASSSLADDPIGQETQYF

J gene: TRBJ1-5
clone size: few
V gene: TRBV7-2
D gene: -
CDR3 DNA: TGTGCCAGCAGCCCGGGGCTTCGGGGGGATCAGCCCCAGCATTTT
CDR3 protein: CASSPGLRGDQPQHF

J gene: TRBJ2-7
clone size: -
V gene: TRBV6-6
D gene: TRBD1
CDR3 DNA: TGTGCCAGCAGTGGCCCCCGGGACAGCATCTCCTACGAGCAGTACTTC
CDR3 protein: CASSGPRDSISYEQYF

J gene: TRBJ2-7
clone size: -
V gene: TRBV25-1
D gene: -
CDR3 DNA: TGTGCCAGCAGTGAGGCAGAGTTTTACGAGCAGTACTTC
CDR3 protein: CASSEAEFYEQYF

J gene: TRBJ1-2
clone size: -
V gene: TRBV4-1
D gene: -
CDR3 DNA: TGCGCCAGCAGCCAAGGCAGGCGGACGGATGGCTACACCTTC
CDR3 protein: CASSQGRRTDGYTF

J gene: TRBJ1-3
clone size: -
V gene: TRBV7-9
D gene: -
CDR3 DNA: TGTGCCAGCAGCTTAATCGACAGACCCTCTGGAAACACCATATATTTT
CDR3 protein: CASSLIDRPSGNTIYF

J gene: TRBJ1-5
clone size: -
V gene: TRBV7-6
D gene: -
CDR3 DNA: TGTGCCAGCAGCTTCCAAGGGATTAATCAGCCCCAGCATTTT
CDR3 protein: CASSFQGINQPQHF

J gene: TRBJ2-2
clone size: few
V gene: TRBV7-9
D gene: -
CDR3 DNA: TGTGCCAGCAGCCCCCGGGCACGGACGAACACCGGGGAGCTGTTTTTT
CDR3 protein: CASSPRARTNTGELFF

J gene: TRBJ2-3
clone size: few
V gene: TRBV4-1
D gene: TRBD2
CDR3 DNA: TGCGCCAGCAGCCAAAAAACCGGGACTACAACAGATACGCAGTATTTT
CDR3 protein: CASSQKTGTTTDTQYF

J gene: TRBJ2-3
clone size: -
V gene: TRBV12-3/TRBV12-4
D gene: TRBD2
CDR3 DNA: TGTGCCAGCAGCTACCGACAAAGCGGGGCGAACACAGATACGCAGTATTTT
CDR3 protein: CASSYRQSGANTDTQYF

J gene: TRBJ2-4
clone size: -
V gene: TRBV7-2
D gene: -
CDR3 DNA: TGTGCCAGCAGCGGATCGACGGAAGACCTAGCCAAAAACATTCAGTACTTC
CDR3 protein: CASSGSTEDLAKNIQYF

J gene: TRBJ1-5
clone size: few
V gene: TRBV7-8
D gene: -
CDR3 DNA: TGTGCCAGCAGCTTAGAGCTGATGACTTTCGCGCAGCATTTT
CDR3 protein: CASSLELMTFAQHF

J gene: TRBJ1-1
clone size: few
V gene: TRBV27
D gene: TRBD1
CDR3 DNA: TGTGCCAGCAGCGAACAGGGGGCTAACACTGAAGCTTTCTTT
CDR3 protein: CASSEQGANTEAFF

J gene: TRBJ2-7
clone size: -
V gene: TRBV4-2
D gene: -
CDR3 DNA: TGTGCCAGCAGCCAAGATTACGGGAGCTACGAGCAGTACTTC
CDR3 protein: CASSQDYGSYEQYF

J gene: TRBJ2-1
clone size: few
V gene: TRBV11-2
D gene: TRBD2
CDR3 DNA: TGTGCCAGCACCTGGGGGGGCAATGAGCAGTTCTTC
CDR3 protein: CASTWGGNEQFF

J gene: TRBJ1-3
clone size: few
V gene: TRBV10-1
D gene: -
CDR3 DNA: TGCGCCAGCAGTGAGTCAATAGTTTCTGGAAACACCATATATTTT
CDR3 protein: CASSESIVSGNTIYF

J gene: TRBJ1-2
clone size: few
V gene: TRBV11-2
D gene: -
CDR3 DNA: TGTGCCAGCACCCCTCACCGGGGGGCCCATGGCTACACCTTC
CDR3 protein: CASTPHRGAHGYTF

J gene: TRBJ1-2
clone size: -
V gene: TRBV6-1
D gene: -
CDR3 DNA: TGTGCCAGCAGTGAAACGCCGCTACTTAACTATGGCTACACCTTC
CDR3 protein: CASSETPLLNYGYTF

J gene: TRBJ1-1
clone size: many
V gene: TRBV6-2/TRBV6-3
D gene: -
CDR3 DNA: TGTGCCAGCAGTTACCGAAGGAACGAAGCTTTCTTT
CDR3 protein: CASSYRRNEAFF

J gene: TRBJ1-5
clone size: once
V gene: TRBV6-2/TRBV6-3
D gene: -
CDR3 DNA: TGTGCCAGCAGTTGGAGGGGGACATGGCCCCAGCATTTT
CDR3 protein: CASSWRGTWPQHF

J gene: TRBJ2-3
clone size: -
V gene: TRBV7-2
D gene: -
CDR3 DNA: TGTGCCAGCAGCTTGGAAGGGGCATTCCTCACAGATACGCAGTATTTT
CDR3 protein: CASSLEGAFLTDTQYF

J gene: TRBJ1-5
clone size: -
V gene: TRBV28
D gene: -
CDR3 DNA: TGTGCCAGCAGGCCGAACTACAGGGGCAATCAGCCCCAGCATTTT
CDR3 protein: CASRPNYRGNQPQHF

J gene: TRBJ1-3
clone size: few
V gene: TRBV7-3
D gene: TRBD1
CDR3 DNA: TGTGCCAGCAGCTCGACCCTGAGGGGGCCTTCTGGAAACACCATATATTTT
CDR3 protein: CASSSTLRGPSGNTIYF

J gene: TRBJ2-1
clone size: many
V gene: TRBV6-5
D gene: TRBD1
CDR3 DNA: TGTGCCAGTGACAGGGACAATGAGCAGTTCTTC
CDR3 protein: CASDRDNEQFF

J gene: TRBJ1-1
clone size: -
V gene: TRBV7-9
D gene: -
CDR3 DNA: TGTGCCAGCAGCGCGGGGGGTTGGGGAACTGAAGCTTTCTTT
CDR3 protein: CASSAGGWGTEAFF

J gene: TRBJ2-3
clone size: few
V gene: TRBV7-9
D gene: -
CDR3 DNA: TGTGCCAGCAGCTTAGAAAGGGGCACAGATACGCAGTATTTT
CDR3 protein: CASSLERGTDTQYF

J gene: TRBJ1-5
clone size: -
V gene: TRBV15
D gene: TRBD1
CDR3 DNA: TGTGCCACCAGCAGACCCAATTCCGACAGGGAGGGCAATCAGCCCCAGCATTTT
CDR3 protein: CATSRPNSDREGNQPQHF

J gene: TRBJ1-4
clone size: few
V gene: TRBV6-1
D gene: -
CDR3 DNA: TGTGCCAGCAGGGGGACCGCCTCGAAGGAAAAACTGTTTTTT
CDR3 protein: CASRGTASKEKLFF

J gene: TRBJ2-3
clone size: few
V gene: TRBV11-2
D gene: TRBD2
CDR3 DNA: TGTGCCAGCAGCTTCCGCGGAGCTAGCGGGGGGGCTGTAACAGATACGCAGTATTTT
CDR3 protein: CASSFRGASGGAVTDTQYF

J gene: TRBJ2-7
clone size: -
V gene: TRBV20-1
D gene: TRBD2
CDR3 DNA: TGCAGTGCCGCCGGGACTAGCGGGGGGACCTCCTCCTACGAGCAGTACTTC
CDR3 protein: CSAAGTSGGTSSYEQYF

J gene: TRBJ1-5
clone size: -
V gene: TRBV6-5
D gene: -
CDR3 DNA: TGTGCCAGCAGCCTGTGTGAACTGCAGCCCCAGCATTTT
CDR3 protein: CASSLCELQPQHF

J gene: TRBJ2-7
clone size: -
V gene: TRBV7-6
D gene: -
CDR3 DNA: TGTGCCAGCAGCTTAGGTAGCGGAGTCTACGAGCAGTACTTC
CDR3 protein: CASSLGSGVYEQYF

J gene: TRBJ2-7
clone size: few
V gene: TRBV6-1
D gene: -
CDR3 DNA: TGTGCCAGCAGTGAAGGGGTCTCCTACGAGCAGTACTTC
CDR3 protein: CASSEGVSYEQYF

J gene: TRBJ2-3
clone size: few
V gene: TRBV10-3
D gene: TRBD1
CDR3 DNA: TGTGCCATCAGTGGAAACAAATGGGACAGGCCTTCCACAGATACGCAGTATTTT
CDR3 protein: CAISGNKWDRPSTDTQYF

J gene: TRBJ1-1
clone size: -
V gene: TRBV6-2/TRBV6-3
D gene: -
CDR3 DNA: TGTGCCAGCAGTTACCGAGACAGCTTGAACACTGAAGCTTTCTTT
CDR3 protein: CASSYRDSLNTEAFF

J gene: TRBJ2-4
clone size: -
V gene: TRBV7-4
D gene: TRBD1
CDR3 DNA: TGTGCCAGCAGCGCCAGGACAGGGGGTGATTTAGCCAAAAACATTCAGTACTTC
CDR3 protein: CASSARTGGDLAKNIQYF

J gene: TRBJ1-6
clone size: -
V gene: TRBV13
D gene: -
CDR3 DNA: TGTGCCAGCAGCTTCGCGGGGGGGCCCCTCCACTTT
CDR3 protein: CASSFAGGPLHF

J gene: TRBJ2-3
clone size: few
V gene: TRBV6-2/TRBV6-3
D gene: -
CDR3 DNA: TGTGCCAGCAGCCGCGACACCAATACGCAGTATTTT
CDR3 protein: CASSRDTNTQYF

J gene: TRBJ2-7
clone size: few
V gene: TRBV7-8
D gene: TRBD1
CDR3 DNA: TGTGCCAGCAGCTCCCAGTTAATAGGAATGGGGACAGGTGCCGACTACGAGCAGTACTTC
CDR3 protein: CASSSQLIGMGTGADYEQYF

J gene: TRBJ2-7
clone size: -
V gene: TRBV6-5
D gene: TRBD2
CDR3 DNA: TGTGCCAGCAGTTACATCGGGGGGTCCTACGAGCAGTACTTC
CDR3 protein: CASSYIGGSYEQYF